This T cell receptor (beta chain) was captured in a study of CD8 T cells in Susac syndrome. Germline CDR1 LGHDT, CDR2 YNNKEL (reference sequence). This CDR3 has 15 residues. V lost 4 bases and J lost 8, with 20 bases in between. Random hexamers served to reverse transcribe roughly 0.45 to 1 ug RNA. MiXCR, applied by TCRdb to the immunoSEQ multiplex PCR reads, yields one record per CDR3 protein. Altogether roughly 200,000 distinct CDR3 sequences are present, approximately 95% being singletons, with the ten largest covering approximately 0.09%. This chain uses TRBV3-1 with TRBJ1-2; a possible D gene is TRBD1 (6 bases). This TCR was recovered from a human donor with multiple sclerosis. The sequenced sample consisted of CD4+ T cells from PBMCs. The DNA of the CDR3 is TGTGCCAGCAGCCCCCCCGGGACACGGGAGCTGGGCTACACCTTC. Its protein product is CASSPPGTRELGYTF. The full variable domain, in which reference TRBV3-1 and TRBJ1-2 provide the parts outside the CDR3, is DTAVSQTPKYLVTQMGNDKSIKCEQNLGHDTMYWYKQDSKKFLKIMFSYNNKELIINETVPNRFSPKSPDKAHLNLHINSLELGDSAVYFCASSPPGTRELGYTFGSGTRLTVV.